The next 20 T cell receptor beta chains were all read from a single sample in a study of neurological immune-mediated disorders. MiXCR, applied by TCRdb to the 5' RACE reads, yields one record per CDR3 protein. The table records fewer than 50,000 distinct CDR3 sequences, around 10% of them present only once. Time point described: technical triplicate 1. Sequencing used PBMCs. These receptors were taken from a man in his sixties with HTLV-1-associated myelopathy (HAM/TSP).

At least ten counts were recorded for this clonotype. The chain combines TRBV7-2 with TRBJ2-1; 7 bases align to TRBD1. CDR1 and CDR2 (germline): SGHTA, FQGNSA. With V trimmed by 1 base and J by 7 bases, 10 bases remained unmatched. The CDR3 totals 16 residues. The DNA of the CDR3 is TGTGCCAGCAGCTTAGGGCCCGGGACAGTACAAAATGAGCAGTTCTTC. Its protein product is CASSLGPGTVQNEQFF.

This clonotype was seen at least ten times. This sequence joins TRBV12-3 or TRBV12-4 and TRBJ2-1, with D unresolved. The CDR3 totals 13 residues. V lost 3 bases and J lost 4, with 7 bases in between. The CDR3: CASSLSAYNEQFF. In DNA form, the CDR3 reads TGTGCCAGCAGTTTGTCCGCGTACAATGAGCAGTTCTTC.

This clonotype showed up many times. The CDR3 DNA reads as TGTGCCAGCAGCTTAAGTCGGGGGAGGAGGCCAACTAATGAAAAACTGTTTTTT. This translates into CASSLSRGRRPTNEKLFF. The chain combines TRBV7-2 with TRBJ1-4; the D gene is possibly TRBD1 (5 bases). V dropped 2 bases and J dropped 0 bases, with 16 bases sitting between them. Germline lookup yields CDR1 SGHTA and CDR2 FQGNSA. There are 18 residues in the CDR3.

Many counts were recorded for this clonotype. V usage is TRBV7-2 and J usage is TRBJ2-3; TRBD1 is a possible D gene (5 bases). The V end was cut by 0 bases, the J end by 1 base, with 11 bases between. Germline CDR1 is SGHTA and CDR2 is FQGNSA. The CDR3 loop spans 16 amino acids. The CDR3 bases are TGTGCCAGCAGCTTAGCCCCCTTGGGGCGCACAGATACGCAGTATTTT. It specifies CASSLAPLGRTDTQYF.

This clonotype was seen at least ten times. The chain employs TRBV6-2 or TRBV6-3 and TRBJ2-7; D ambiguous. This CDR3 has 13 amino acids. Germline values: CDR1 MNHEY, CDR2 SVGEGT. Trimming shortened V by 3 bases and J by 0 bases, and 6 bases separated the two germline ends. The CDR3 region has the DNA TGTGCCAGCAGTTATGGCGACTCCTACGAGCAGTACTTC. As protein: CASSYGDSYEQYF.

In the case of this clonotype: At one boundary the junction diverges from the germline segment, which might be a read error. The rearrangement joins TRBV5-1 to TRBJ2-1, with D tentatively TRBD2 (6 bases). The CDR3 is made up of 14 amino acids. Per germline, CDR1 SGHRS and CDR2 YFSETQ. Here the CDR3 reads CASSLGRDKNEHFF. In DNA, the CDR3 is TGCGCCAGCAGCTTGGGGCGGGATAAAAATGAGCATTTCTTC.

The sample holds many counts of this clonotype. The V call is TRBV5-6, the J call TRBJ1-2, with D hard to call. Germline CDR1 SGHDT, CDR2 YYEEEE. There are 15 residues in the CDR3. Trimming removed 6 bases at V and 0 bases at J, with 15 bases between. The CDR3 loop is CASTQDGISNYGYTF. In nucleotides, the CDR3 is TGTGCCAGCACCCAGGATGGCATCTCTAACTATGGCTACACCTTC. Full variable domain (remainder filled in from reference TRBV5-6 and TRBJ1-2): DAGVTQSPTHLIKTRGQQVTLRCSPKSGHDTVSWYQQALGQGPQFIFQYYEEEERQRGNFPDRFSGHQFPNYSSELNVNALLLGDSALYLCASTQDGISNYGYTFGSGTRLTVV.

There are many counts of this clonotype. V usage is TRBV2 and J usage is TRBJ2-7; 11 nucleotides agree with TRBD2. V shed 10 bases and J 4 bases; nucleotides not matched to a gene: 6. This CDR3 comprises 13 residues. CDR1 SNHLY and CDR2 FYNNEI come from the germline V gene. The CDR3 sequence: CATQTSGNYEQYF. The CDR3 DNA follows: TGTGCCACTCAGACTAGCGGGAATTACGAGCAGTACTTC.

This clonotype was picked up a small number of times. The V call is TRBV20-1, the J call TRBJ1-1, with TRBD1 as a possible D gene (5 bases). The CDR3 extends over 15 amino acids. Germline V lookup: CDR1 DFQATT, CDR2 SNEGSKA (reference sequence). The ends were cut back, 3 bases at V and 7 bases at J, with 21 bases in the middle. CDR3 coding DNA: TGCAGTGCTAGGAAGACAGCGAGTGGGATTGATGAAGCTTTCTTT. It specifies CSARKTASGIDEAFF.

This clonotype was detected many times. The genes are TRBV28 and TRBJ2-3; perhaps TRBD1 as D (5 bases). Trimming took off 5 bases at V and 2 bases at J, with 11 bases between the two ends. This CDR3 has 14 residues. Germline V gives CDR1 MDHEN, CDR2 SYDVKM. CDR3 DNA: TGTGCCAGCAGTCCCGACAGTTCCACAGATACGCAGTATTTT. This gives the protein CASSPDSSTDTQYF.

This clonotype came up many times. V usage is TRBV20-1 and J usage is TRBJ2-1; D remains unclear. The CDR3 has 15 residues. Trimming stripped 0 bases from V and 7 bases from J, with 16 bases between. Germline CDR1 and CDR2: DFQATT and SNEGSKA (reference sequence). This CDR3 reads CSAREIGLTLNEQFF. DNA of the CDR3: TGCAGTGCTAGAGAGATTGGGTTGACTTTGAATGAGCAGTTCTTC.

This clonotype was observed at least ten times. CDR3 loop: CSVAGGGGLAAYNEQFF. CDR3 coding DNA: TGCAGCGTTGCGGGGGGTGGGGGACTAGCGGCCTACAATGAGCAGTTCTTC. The chain links TRBV29-1 to TRBJ2-1; 11 positions match TRBD2. The CDR3 extends over 17 amino acids. Germline-derived CDR1 and CDR2 are SQVTM and ANQGSEA. Germline trimming cut 4 bases from V and 2 bases from J; bases unmatched to any gene: 10.

This clonotype was seen ten or more times. The genes are TRBV5-1 and TRBJ2-3, with a tentative D call TRBD1 (6 bases). This CDR3 spans 13 amino acids. Trimming took 0 bases from V and 5 from J, leaving 7 bases between them. Germline V CDR1 and CDR2: SGHRS, YFSETQ. This CDR3 is CASSLDRVDTQYF. For the CDR3, the DNA is TGCGCCAGCAGCTTGGACAGGGTAGATACGCAGTATTTT. Drawing the rest from reference TRBV5-1 and TRBJ2-3, the complete variable domain is KAGVTQTPRYLIKTRGQQVTLSCSPISGHRSVSWYQQTPGQGLQFLFEYFSETQRNKGNFPGRFSGRQFSNSRSEMNVSTLELGDSALYLCASSLDRVDTQYFGPGTRLTVL.

This clonotype was counted many times. The gene calls are TRBV6-5 and TRBJ2-6; TRBD1 matches 9 bases. Losses at the gene ends were 1 base for V and 1 base for J; bases not matched to a gene: 5. CDR3 size: 18 residues. CDR1 is MNHEY, CDR2 SVGAGI, per germline. CDR3 coding DNA: TGTGCCAGCAGTTACTTACAGGGGGCGCGATCTGGGGCCAACGTCCTGACTTTC. Its protein product is CASSYLQGARSGANVLTF.

This clonotype was detected ten times or more. CDR3 sequence reads: CASRSNWIAGGQETQYF. The CDR3 region has the DNA TGCGCCAGCAGAAGCAACTGGATAGCGGGAGGTCAAGAGACCCAGTACTTC. The chain uses TRBV5-1 and TRBJ2-5, with 10 bases matching TRBD2. This CDR3 spans 17 amino acids. In germline, CDR1 is SGHRS, CDR2 YFSETQ. Trimming removed 5 bases from V and 2 bases from J; junction bases left unmatched: 12.

This clonotype came up once. This CDR3 reads CASSPSSGGEKLFF. The CDR3 nucleotides are TGTGCCAGCAGCCCGAGCTCTGGGGGTGAAAAACTGTTTTTT. This rearrangement joins TRBV9 to TRBJ1-4; TRBD1 might be the D (5 bases). Deletions cut 4 bases from V and 7 bases from J, with 14 bases between. CDR3 length equals 14 residues. Germline CDR1 and CDR2: SGDLS and YYNGEE.

This clonotype was counted ten times or more. The gene calls are TRBV29-1 and TRBJ1-2; no reliable D call. Germline CDR1 is SQVTM and CDR2 is ANQGSEA. Trimming removed 3 bases at V and 3 bases at J, with 8 bases between. This CDR3 has 12 amino acids. The CDR3 DNA reads TGCAGCGTTGATCGCGTGGACTATGGCTACACCTTC. It specifies CSVDRVDYGYTF.

In this sample, this clonotype turned up many times. V gene TRBV5-1 combines with J gene TRBJ2-2; tentative D call: TRBD1 (6 bases). The CDR3 is 14 residues long. V was clipped by 3 bases and J by 4 bases, with 10 bases between them. Germline V lookup: CDR1 SGHRS, CDR2 YFSETQ. The CDR3 loop reads CASSWDTFTGELFF. The DNA of the CDR3 is TGCGCCAGCAGCTGGGACACGTTCACCGGGGAGCTGTTTTTT.

Concerning this clonotype: Germline and junction disagree at one end, which may indicate a read error. This rearrangement joins TRBV20-1 to TRBJ2-1; 8 nucleotides agree with TRBD2. Germline V gives CDR1 DFQATT, CDR2 SNEGSKA (reference sequence). This CDR3 spans 14 amino acids. The CDR3 loop reads CCARELAANNEQFF. Here the CDR3 DNA reads TGTTGTGCTAGAGAACTAGCGGCTAACAATGAGCAGTTCTTC.

This clonotype has at least ten counts. This chain joins TRBV10-3 and TRBJ2-7; TRBD1 matches 11 bases. J was trimmed by 5 bases and V by 4 bases; bases with no gene match: 4. The CDR3 has 14 amino acids. The germline gives CDR1 ENHRY, CDR2 SYGVKD. The CDR3 DNA is TGTGCCATCAGTGCTGGACAGGGGGCCGACGAGCAGTACTTC. Amino acids: CAISAGQGADEQYF.